The 3 T cell receptor beta chains in this list originate from one sample, sequenced in a study of shared clonotypes between healthy human individuals. TCRdb keeps only in-frame clones here, not all; method: immunoSEQ multiplex PCR. The profile shows about 990,000 clones, approximately 80% of them singletons. The sequencing input was memory CD4+ T cells from PBMCs. Subset indicated: CD45RA-negative fraction. The receptor source for this set is a man between 18 and 29 years old in good health. Some clones in this sample may be carry-over from other donors' samples.

This sequence joins TRBV7-9 and TRBJ2-5, with D tentatively TRBD1 (6 bases). Trimming removed 5 bases at V and 7 bases at J, with 11 bases between. This CDR3 region has 12 residues. Germline V lookup: CDR1 SEHNR, CDR2 FQNEAQ (reference sequence). CDR3 sequence reads: CASSTGLGTQYF. CDR3 DNA sequence: TGTGCCAGCAGCACAGGGTTAGGGACCCAGTACTTC.

This clone was observed once. This rearrangement joins TRBV30 to TRBJ1-5; the match to TRBD1 covers 8 bases. V lost 2 bases to trimming and J lost 1 base; unmatched junction nucleotides: 10. The CDR3 sequence is 17 residues long. Germline-derived CDR1 and CDR2 are GTSNPN and SVGIG (reference sequence). CDR3 region: CAWSSGRGRGSNQPQHF. In DNA form, the CDR3 reads TGTGCCTGGAGTTCGGGCAGGGGGCGCGGAAGCAATCAGCCCCAGCATTTT.

The chain uses TRBV28 and TRBJ2-2, with D perhaps matching TRBD1 (5 bases). CDR3 size: 15 residues. Germline V lookup: CDR1 MDHEN, CDR2 SYDVKM. V dropped 7 bases and J dropped 0 bases, with 12 bases sitting between them. In nucleotides, the CDR3 is TGTGCCAGCAAATCGACAGCCGCGAACACCGGGGAGCTGTTTTTT. This gives the protein CASKSTAANTGELFF.